This entry is about one T cell receptor beta chain. This sample stems from a study of CD8+CD57+ T cells in acquired aplastic anemia. There are 11 residues in the CDR3. Trimming took 1 base from V and 6 from J, leaving 4 bases between them. Germline V CDR1 and CDR2: SGHRS, YFSETQ. Genomic DNA acted as the template from which TCR beta VDJ combination and CDR3 sequence profiling were carried out. Each CDR3 protein is one row after TCRdb ran MiXCR on the reads. The table has about 190,000 distinct CDR3 sequences, around 59% seen once. The chain combines TRBV5-1 with TRBJ2-5; D is unresolved. Material for sequencing was sorted CD4+, CD8+, or CD8+CD57+ T cells (not recorded which) from PBMCs. This TCR was sampled from a human donor in good health, serving as a control. The CDR3 is CASSLLQTQYF. DNA of the CDR3: TGCGCCAGCAGCTTGCTGCAGACCCAGTACTTC.